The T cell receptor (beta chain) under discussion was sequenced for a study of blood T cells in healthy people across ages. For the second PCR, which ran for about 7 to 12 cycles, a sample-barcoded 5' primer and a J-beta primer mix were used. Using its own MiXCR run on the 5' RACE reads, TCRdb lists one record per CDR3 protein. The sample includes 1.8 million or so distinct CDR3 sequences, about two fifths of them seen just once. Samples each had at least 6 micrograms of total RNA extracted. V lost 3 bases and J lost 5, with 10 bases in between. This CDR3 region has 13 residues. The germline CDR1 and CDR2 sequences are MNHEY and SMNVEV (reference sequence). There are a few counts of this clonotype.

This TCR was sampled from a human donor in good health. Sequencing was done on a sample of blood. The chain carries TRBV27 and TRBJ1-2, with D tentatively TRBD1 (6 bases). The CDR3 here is CASSFRGPYGYTF. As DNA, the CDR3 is TGTGCCAGCAGTTTCAGGGGTCCATATGGCTACACCTTC.